The 25 T cell receptor beta chains below all came from one sample that was sequenced in a study of Graves' ophthalmopathy and Graves' hyperthyroidism. RNA served as the template for amplifying TCR beta CDR3 regions. HTBI primers were used in a first-round RT-PCR, which preceded a second-round multiplex PCR. TCRdb used MiXCR to reprocess the multiplex PCR reads, holding one entry per CDR3 protein. Seen here are 560,000 or so distinct CDR3 sequences, about 40% observed once, and the top ten hold 3.5% to 5%. Sample: peripheral blood or thyroid tissue (not recorded which). These receptors were obtained from an adult man with Graves' hyperthyroidism.

This clonotype was counted at least ten times. V is TRBV5-1 and J is TRBJ2-2; the match to TRBD1 covers 7 bases. Germline lookup yields CDR1 SGHRS and CDR2 YFSETQ. V shed 4 bases and J 3 bases; nucleotides not matched to a gene: 6. The CDR3 is 15 residues long. The CDR3 protein is CASSPRQGYTGELFF. DNA of the CDR3: TGCGCCAGCAGCCCCAGACAGGGATACACCGGGGAGCTGTTTTTT.

This clonotype was picked up a small number of times. V usage is TRBV7-8 and J usage is TRBJ2-7; D may be TRBD1 (5 bases). This CDR3 contains 14 residues. In germline, CDR1 is SGHVS, CDR2 FQNEAQ. Trimming removed 3 bases from V and 4 bases from J, with 13 bases in between. Written as DNA, the CDR3 is TGTGCCAGCAGCTTTAGGGGCGTGTTTTACGAGCAGTACTTC. Its protein product is CASSFRGVFYEQYF.

This clonotype appeared many times. This rearrangement joins TRBV29-1 to TRBJ2-7; D perhaps matches TRBD1 (6 bases). Germline loops: CDR1 SQVTM, CDR2 ANQGSEA. The ends were cut back, 1 base at V and 0 bases at J, with 10 bases in the middle. The CDR3 runs to 14 residues. CDR3 DNA: TGCAGCGTTGAAGTCAGGGGAAGCTCCTACGAGCAGTACTTC. Protein product: CSVEVRGSSYEQYF.

This rearrangement joins TRBV10-3 to TRBJ1-3, with D perhaps matching TRBD1 (5 bases). The CDR3 contains 13 residues. Germline CDR1 and CDR2: ENHRY and SYGVKD. Between the trimmed V and J ends, which lost 7 bases and 8 bases, there was a span of 15 bases. CDR3 in amino acids: CAITGTSGDTIYF. CDR3 coding DNA: TGTGCCATCACCGGGACTAGCGGGGACACCATATATTTT.

This chain's CDR3 is CASSPTGTGIQETQYF. The CDR3 coding sequence is TGTGCCAGCAGTCCCACCGGGACAGGGATACAAGAGACCCAGTACTTC. The chain combines TRBV28 with TRBJ2-5; 9 nucleotides align to TRBD1. CDR1 is MDHEN and CDR2 is SYDVKM in the germline V gene. J was trimmed by 2 bases and V by 5 bases; bases with no gene match: 9. The CDR3 is made up of 16 amino acids.

This clonotype was observed a few times. The chain employs TRBV6-5 and TRBJ2-5; 9 bases agree with TRBD2. The CDR3 has 17 residues. The J segment lost 4 bases and the V segment lost 2 bases, leaving 11 bases of the junction unmatched. CDR1 and CDR2 from the germline V gene are MNHEY and SVGAGI. The CDR3 DNA follows: TGTGCCAGCAGTTACGGTGAGGGGACTAGCCGAGCAGAGACCCAGTACTTC. This codes for CASSYGEGTSRAETQYF.

J is TRBJ2-5 and V is TRBV15; D gene ambiguous. From germline, CDR1 is LNHNV and CDR2 YYDKDF (reference sequence). The CDR3 covers 13 residues. Trimming took 4 bases from V and 0 from J, leaving 6 bases between them. In nucleotides, the CDR3 is TGTGCCACCAGCAAGGCAGACCAAGAGACCCAGTACTTC. The encoded protein is CATSKADQETQYF. Combining the CDR3 with reference TRBV15 and TRBJ2-5 gives the whole variable domain DAMVIQNPRYQVTQFGKPVTLSCSQTLNHNVMYWYQQKSSQAPKLLFHYYDKDFNNEADTPDNFQSRRPNTSFCFLDIRSPGLGDTAMYLCATSKADQETQYFGPGTRLLVL.

Concerning this clonotype itself: This could be a read error, since a much larger clone is one nucleotide away. The CDR3 reads CASSLALPPAGIYEQYF. CDR3 nucleotides: TGTGCCAGCAGTTTAGCGCTCCCCCCAGCGGGGATCTACGAGCAGTACTTC. This chain connects TRBV12-3 or TRBV12-4 to TRBJ2-7; 7 bases map to TRBD2. V was clipped by 0 bases and J by 3 bases; unmatched bases: 11. The CDR3 contains 17 residues.

The chain employs TRBV29-1 and TRBJ1-5; D gene unclear. The germline V and J ends were trimmed by 8 bases and 3 bases, with 14 bases remaining between them. Germline V lookup: CDR1 SQVTM, CDR2 ANQGSEA. This CDR3 comprises 13 residues. In nucleotides, the CDR3 is TGCAGCCAAGGGTCCCTGAACAATCAGCCCCAGCATTTT. It translates to CSQGSLNNQPQHF.

Notes on this clonotype: At one end, the junction sequence differs from germline, possibly due to a read error. The rearrangement links TRBV5-1 to TRBJ1-1, with D tentatively TRBD1 (6 bases). The CDR3 contains 14 residues. The V gene's germline CDR1 is SGHRS and CDR2 YFSETQ. The CDR3 DNA reads TGCGCCAGCAGCTTCGGAGGGGGGGGAACTGGAGCTTTCTTT. Translating gives CASSFGGGGTGAFF.

The CDR3 coding sequence is TGTGCCAGCTCACCACAGCTGATCTCTGGGGCCAACGTCCTGACTTTC. Its protein product is CASSPQLISGANVLTF. V gene TRBV10-3 combines with J gene TRBJ2-6; D gene unclear. The CDR3 totals 16 residues. Germline V gives CDR1 ENHRY, CDR2 SYGVKD. The V end was cut by 10 bases, the J end by 0 bases, with 16 bases between.

The table lists this clonotype with many counts. The chain is built from TRBV2 and TRBJ2-5; 8 bases are shared with TRBD2. The CDR3 extends over 13 amino acids. V dropped 3 bases and J dropped 7; count of bases not matched to a gene: 4. CDR1 is SNHLY, CDR2 FYNNEI, per germline. DNA of the CDR3: TGTGCCAGCAGTGATGGTCTAGCGGGGACCCAGTACTTC. It specifies CASSDGLAGTQYF. Variable domain in full (rest from reference TRBV2 and TRBJ2-5): EPEVTQTPSHQVTQMGQEVILRCVPISNHLYFYWYRQILGQKVEFLVSFYNNEISEKSEIFDDQFSVERPDGSNFTLKIRSTKLEDSAMYFCASSDGLAGTQYFGPGTRLLVL.

The table lists this clonotype with many counts. V gene TRBV14 combines with J gene TRBJ2-7; D is undetermined. V lost 5 bases to trimming and J lost 1 base, with 15 bases between them. The germline CDR1 and CDR2 sequences are SGHDN and FVKESK. The CDR3 sequence is 15 residues long. For the CDR3, the DNA is TGTGCCAGCAGCGCGGACCGGTCTGCATCCTACGAGCAGTACTTC. It codes for CASSADRSASYEQYF.

The chain links TRBV20-1 to TRBJ2-7, with D uncertain. This CDR3 comprises 12 residues. Germline-derived CDR1 and CDR2 are DFQATT and SNEGSKA (reference sequence). V lost 0 bases to trimming and J lost 7 bases, with 10 bases between them. The CDR3 DNA is TGCAGTGCTAGAGATTGGTCCAATGAGCAGTACTTC. Protein: CSARDWSNEQYF.

This clonotype was observed at least ten times. The chain employs TRBV20-1 and TRBJ1-5; D remains ambiguous. CDR1 is DFQATT, CDR2 SNEGSKA, per germline (reference sequence). This CDR3 spans 12 amino acids. V lost 1 base to trimming and J lost 4 bases, with 5 bases between them. The CDR3 DNA is TGCAGTGCTAGAGTGAGAAATCAGCCCCAGCATTTT. Translated: CSARVRNQPQHF.

The V gene is TRBV20-1, the J gene TRBJ2-7; D could derive from TRBD1 or TRBD2 (6 bases each). Trimming removed 3 bases at V and 3 bases at J, with 9 bases between. CDR1 is DFQATT, CDR2 SNEGSKA, per germline (reference sequence). The CDR3 sequence is 12 residues long. The CDR3 DNA follows: TGCAGTGCTAGCGGGGGCTACTACGAGCAGTACTTC. It translates to CSASGGYYEQYF.

This clonotype was counted a few times. The chain recombines TRBV24-1 with TRBJ2-1; TRBD1 agrees at 9 bases. This CDR3 contains 16 residues. Germline CDR1 KGHDR, CDR2 SFDVKD. V was pared by 4 bases and J by 5 bases, with 8 bases of the junction left unmatched. The CDR3 nucleotides read TGTGCCACCAGTGACAACAGGGGGCTGTCGAACAATGAGCAGTTCTTC. Translation gives CATSDNRGLSNNEQFF.

This clonotype was counted at least ten times. The chain combines TRBV29-1 with TRBJ1-4, with D unresolved. V lost 6 bases and J lost 8, with 16 bases in between. CDR3 length: 13 amino acids. Germline CDR1 and CDR2: SQVTM and ANQGSEA. The DNA of the CDR3 is TGCAGCGTGGAGGGTTTTTACGGGGAAAAACTGTTTTTT. Encoded protein: CSVEGFYGEKLFF.

This clonotype showed up many times. V is TRBV9 and J is TRBJ1-1; 7 bases map to TRBD1. This CDR3 is built from 15 residues. The trim removed 3 bases at V and 7 bases at J, leaving 12 bases unmatched. In germline, CDR1 is SGDLS, CDR2 YYNGEE. CDR3 coding DNA: TGTGCCAGCAGCGCAGGACAGGCCGGCCCGTATGAAGCTTTCTTT. Protein sequence: CASSAGQAGPYEAFF.

This clonotype has a count of ten or more. V gene TRBV6-5 combines with J gene TRBJ2-5; the match to TRBD1 covers 10 bases. V gave up 6 bases and J gave up 4 bases; unmatched junction bases: 11. CDR3 length: 16 residues. Germline V CDR1 and CDR2: MNHEY, SVGAGI. CDR3 loop: CASRTGQGIRGETQYF. In nucleotides, the CDR3 is TGTGCCAGCAGAACGGGACAGGGGATCCGCGGAGAGACCCAGTACTTC.

This clonotype was seen at least ten times. This rearrangement joins TRBV7-2 to TRBJ2-5; TRBD2 matches at 7 bases. CDR3 size: 19 residues. The germline V gene encodes CDR1 SGHTA and CDR2 FQGNSA. Trimming removed 0 bases from V and 5 bases from J; junction bases left unmatched: 18. The CDR3 nucleotides are TGTGCCAGCAGCTTAGCGTCCCTGACCTACGGCGGGGGTGGGGAGACCCAGTACTTC. Its protein product is CASSLASLTYGGGGETQYF.

There are many counts of this clonotype. The chain carries TRBV4-2 and TRBJ2-6; no firm D call. Germline V gene lookup returns CDR1 LGHNA and CDR2 YNFKEQ. Trimming cost V 5 bases and J 0 bases, with 5 bases left between them. This CDR3 is 14 amino acids long. For the CDR3, the DNA is TGTGCCAGCAGCGCAAACTCTGGGGCCAACGTCCTGACTTTC. Protein product: CASSANSGANVLTF.

CDR3 nucleotides: TGCAGTGCCACCCCCGCACCCGGGGAGCTGTTTTTT. Translating it yields CSATPAPGELFF. The J gene is TRBJ2-2, the V gene TRBV20-1; D not certain. Trimming pared 6 bases from V and 6 bases from J, leaving 11 bases between. The length of the CDR3 is 12 residues. The germline gives CDR1 DFQATT, CDR2 SNEGSKA (reference sequence).

The genes are TRBV9 and TRBJ2-3; 8 bases fit TRBD2. This CDR3 contains 14 residues. Germline trimming cut 4 bases from V and 4 bases from J; bases unmatched to any gene: 5. The germline gives CDR1 SGDLS, CDR2 YYNGEE. The CDR3 here is CASSRGGPADTQYF. The CDR3 bases are TGTGCCAGCAGCCGGGGGGGACCAGCAGATACGCAGTATTTT.

This clonotype was observed a few times. V gene TRBV2 combines with J gene TRBJ2-5, with D perhaps matching TRBD2 (7 bases). Per germline, CDR1 SNHLY and CDR2 FYNNEI. This CDR3 is 14 amino acids long. The ends were cut back, 4 bases at V and 4 bases at J, with 13 bases in the middle. The CDR3 DNA is TGTGCCAGCAGTGTAGGGGGGGCCCCAGAGACCCAGTACTTC. Protein: CASSVGGAPETQYF. The variable domain in full, completed from reference TRBV2 and TRBJ2-5, reads EPEVTQTPSHQVTQMGQEVILRCVPISNHLYFYWYRQILGQKVEFLVSFYNNEISEKSEIFDDQFSVERPDGSNFTLKIRSTKLEDSAMYFCASSVGGAPETQYFGPGTRLLVL.